Listed below are T cell receptor beta chains from one sample, sequenced in a study of shared clonotypes between healthy human individuals. Repertoires were generated with immunoSEQ multiplex PCR, while TCRdb's copy carries only in-frame clones and drops some. Counted here are 2 million to 2.5 million clones, approximately 95% occurring once; the ten biggest clones make up 0.35% to 0.5%. Sample: naive CD4+ T cells from PBMCs. Receptors were obtained from a young man in good health. Some clones in this sample may be carry-over from other donors' samples. CDR3s leave out the opening cysteine and the closing phenylalanine or tryptophan. Fields, in order: J gene, V gene, D gene, CDR3 protein. The D gene is left open where the match is weak.

j_call: TRBJ2-1
v_call: TRBV7-9
d_call: TRBD2
cdr3_aa: ASTQRSGTSGISNEQF

j_call: TRBJ1-5
v_call: TRBV19
d_call: -
cdr3_aa: ASRSAGASNQPQH

j_call: TRBJ1-1
v_call: TRBV30
d_call: TRBD1
cdr3_aa: AWSVQGGRAF

j_call: TRBJ1-3
v_call: TRBV5-1
d_call: -
cdr3_aa: ASSLEPALAGNTIY

j_call: TRBJ2-3
v_call: TRBV5-8
d_call: TRBD2
cdr3_aa: ASSLRLAGGEAAQY

j_call: TRBJ2-1
v_call: TRBV7-2
d_call: TRBD2
cdr3_aa: ASSVASGRVAYNEQF

j_call: TRBJ2-2
v_call: TRBV9
d_call: -
cdr3_aa: ASSPAQGSGELF

j_call: TRBJ1-3
v_call: TRBV9
d_call: -
cdr3_aa: ASSVVSTPGNTIY

j_call: TRBJ2-5
v_call: TRBV28
d_call: -
cdr3_aa: ASSSWGAQY

j_call: TRBJ2-3
v_call: TRBV18
d_call: TRBD1
cdr3_aa: ASSLDRGRADTQY

j_call: TRBJ2-3
v_call: TRBV28
d_call: TRBD1
cdr3_aa: AERGQGGDTQY

j_call: TRBJ2-5
v_call: TRBV30
d_call: TRBD2
cdr3_aa: AWGTSGETQY

j_call: TRBJ2-7
v_call: TRBV28
d_call: TRBD1
cdr3_aa: ASLRQGVYEQY

j_call: TRBJ2-2
v_call: TRBV28
d_call: -
cdr3_aa: ASSLSDTGELF

j_call: TRBJ2-1
v_call: TRBV6-5
d_call: -
cdr3_aa: ASSYAGDLVREQF

j_call: TRBJ2-1
v_call: TRBV5-1
d_call: TRBD2
cdr3_aa: ASSLLAARNEQF

j_call: TRBJ1-2
v_call: TRBV30
d_call: -
cdr3_aa: AWRQRTDYGYT

j_call: TRBJ1-2
v_call: TRBV29-1
d_call: -
cdr3_aa: SVGFETAGYT

j_call: TRBJ2-2
v_call: TRBV9
d_call: TRBD2
cdr3_aa: ASSPAFSGRDTGELF

j_call: TRBJ2-2
v_call: TRBV28
d_call: -
cdr3_aa: ASSRPANTGELF

j_call: TRBJ2-1
v_call: TRBV12-5
d_call: TRBD2
cdr3_aa: ASGQSGGVNEQF

j_call: TRBJ2-3
v_call: TRBV18
d_call: -
cdr3_aa: ASSPLARTDTQY

j_call: TRBJ2-3
v_call: TRBV4-1
d_call: TRBD2
cdr3_aa: ASSQLAGGTDTQY

j_call: TRBJ2-3
v_call: TRBV6-4
d_call: -
cdr3_aa: ASSDGPRPQGGKDTQY

j_call: TRBJ2-2
v_call: TRBV5-1
d_call: -
cdr3_aa: ASSLEGANTGELF

j_call: TRBJ1-4
v_call: TRBV27
d_call: -
cdr3_aa: ASSSPGGTNEKLF